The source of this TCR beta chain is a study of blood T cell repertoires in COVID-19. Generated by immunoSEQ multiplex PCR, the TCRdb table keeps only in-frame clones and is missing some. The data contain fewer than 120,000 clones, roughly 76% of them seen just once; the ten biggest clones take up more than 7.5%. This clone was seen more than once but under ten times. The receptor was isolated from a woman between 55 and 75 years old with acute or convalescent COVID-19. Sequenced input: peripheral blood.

CDR3 sequence (DNA): TGCAGCGTTGTTAGATCGTGGGCCACTGAAGCTTTCTTT. Translating it yields CSVVRSWATEAFF. V is TRBV29-1 and J is TRBJ1-1; D not certain. CDR3 length equals 13 residues. V lost 4 bases, J lost 4 bases, and 13 bases lay in between. Germline loops: CDR1 SQVTM, CDR2 ANQGSEA.